One TCR beta chain is described in this entry. The antigen remains undetermined. The entry originates in a study of T cell responses to AZD1222 COVID-19 vaccine. Whole-study findings and limits: Of spike-specific TCRs, nearly half reportedly target regions left unmutated in variants. Spike was spanned by vaccine-associated CD4 TCRs, which were dominant at 160-218 and 743-854.

Germline V gives CDR1 SGHNT, CDR2 YYREEE (reference sequence). Trimming took off 4 bases at V and 5 bases at J, with 15 bases between the two ends. This CDR3 has 14 amino acids. The data were produced by immunoSEQ multiplex PCR, yet TCRdb's version contains in-frame clones alone and is incomplete. The sample lists tens of thousands of clones; around 89% were seen once. The material was peripheral blood, obtained 28 days after the second AZD1222 dose. This chain connects TRBV5-4 to TRBJ2-5, with D perhaps TRBD1 (5 bases). This sequence originates from an adult who received the AZD1222 COVID-19 vaccine. In DNA form, the CDR3 reads TGTGCCAGCAGCGCATCCAGACAGAGTGAGACCCAGTACTTC. Translation gives CASSASRQSETQYF.